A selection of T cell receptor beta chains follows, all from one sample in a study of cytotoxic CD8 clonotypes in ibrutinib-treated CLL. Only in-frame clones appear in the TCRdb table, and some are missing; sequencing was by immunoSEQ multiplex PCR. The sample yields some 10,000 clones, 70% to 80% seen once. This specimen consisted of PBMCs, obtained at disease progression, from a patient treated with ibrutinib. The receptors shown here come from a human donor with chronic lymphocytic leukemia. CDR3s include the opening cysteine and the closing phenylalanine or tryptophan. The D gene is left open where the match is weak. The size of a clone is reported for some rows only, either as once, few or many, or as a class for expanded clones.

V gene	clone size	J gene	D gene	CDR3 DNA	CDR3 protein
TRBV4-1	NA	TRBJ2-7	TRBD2	TGCGCCAGCAGCCCTAGCGGCTCCTACGAGCAGTACTTC	CASSPSGSYEQYF
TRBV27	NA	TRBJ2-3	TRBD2	TGTGCCAGCAGTGCAACACCGGGACTACTCACAGATACGCAGTATTTT	CASSATPGLLTDTQYF
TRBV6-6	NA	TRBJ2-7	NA	TGTGCCAGCACCACCAGGGGAAAAGATTTGTTCGAGCAGTACTTC	CASTTRGKDLFEQYF
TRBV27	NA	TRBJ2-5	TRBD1	TGTGCCAGCAGTTTAGGGACAGACTACAGGGAGACCCAGTACTTC	CASSLGTDYRETQYF
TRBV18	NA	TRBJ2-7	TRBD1	TGTGCCAGCTCACCACCTGCATTTGGACAGGGTAAAGACGAGCAGTACTTC	CASSPPAFGQGKDEQYF
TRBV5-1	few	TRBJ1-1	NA	TGCGCCAGCAGACTACAGGGCCTGAACACTGAAGCTTTCTTT	CASRLQGLNTEAFF
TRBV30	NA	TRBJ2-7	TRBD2	TGTGCCTTCCACGGACTAGCGGGGGGGTACGAGCAGTACTTC	CAFHGLAGGYEQYF
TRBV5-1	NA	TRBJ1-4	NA	TGCGCCAGCAGCTTGGCCCGCCCCAATGAAAAACTGTTTTTT	CASSLARPNEKLFF
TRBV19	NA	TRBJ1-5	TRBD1	TGTGCCAGTAGTAAGGGGACAGGGGGGAATCAGCCCCAGCATTTT	CASSKGTGGNQPQHF
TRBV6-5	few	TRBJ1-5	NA	TGTGCCACTGGGGATAGCAATCAGCCCCAGCATTTT	CATGDSNQPQHF
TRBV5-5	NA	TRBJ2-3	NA	TGTGCCAGCAGCTTGTTTAAGGGGGGTAGCACAGATACGCAGTATTTT	CASSLFKGGSTDTQYF
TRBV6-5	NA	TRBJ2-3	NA	TGTGCCAGCAGTTACTCCGAGACTAGCACAGATACGCAGTATTTT	CASSYSETSTDTQYF
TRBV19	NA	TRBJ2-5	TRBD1	TGTGCCAGTAGTCCGGGACAGACGAGTGGAGGAGAGACCCAGTACTTC	CASSPGQTSGGETQYF
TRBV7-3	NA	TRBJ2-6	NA	TGTGCCAGCAGCCACTTCTCTGGGGCCAACGTCCTGACTTTC	CASSHFSGANVLTF